This T cell receptor beta chain was sequenced during a study of cytomegalovirus exposure and HLA in healthy donors. Deletions cut 4 bases from V and 9 bases from J, with 19 bases between. The length of the CDR3 is 15 residues. Germline CDR1 and CDR2: MNHEY and SMNVEV (reference sequence). The PCR was carried out with 60 Vbeta primers and 13 Jbeta primers. Some clones are missing from TCRdb's copy, which holds only in-frame ones; the method was immunoSEQ multiplex PCR. The sample carries fewer than 200,000 clones, more than 65% recorded once. The sequencing sample was made of PBMCs. This chain uses TRBV27 with TRBJ2-1; perhaps TRBD2 as D (6 bases). This clonotype was sampled from a woman in her thirties in good health and CMV-seronegative. DNA of the CDR3: TGTGCCAGCAGTTACGGGAGCGCCCCCGGCAGTGAGCAGTTCTTC. Encoded protein: CASSYGSAPGSEQFF.